A selection of T cell receptor beta chains follows, all from one sample in a study of blood T cells in healthy people across ages. One entry per CDR3 protein results from TCRdb running MiXCR on the 5' RACE reads. The sample holds 700,000 to 900,000 distinct CDR3 sequences, roughly 26% seen once. The same data also went into a second study, on T cells of mothers and their children.

Sequencing was performed on blood. These receptors originate from a boy aged 10-17 years in good health. The CDR3 runs from the conserved cysteine through the conserved F or W. The D gene is left open where the match is weak. The size of a clone is reported for some rows only, either as once, few or many, or as a class for expanded clones.

abundance: .
d_gene: .
v_gene: TRBV4-1
j_gene: TRBJ2-1
CDR3aa: CASSQDLDSSSYNEQFF
CDR3nt: TGCGCCAGCAGCCAAGATCTTGATTCAAGCTCCTACAATGAGCAGTTCTTC

abundance: .
d_gene: .
v_gene: TRBV9
j_gene: TRBJ2-5
CDR3aa: CASSVGVAAQETQYF
CDR3nt: TGTGCCAGCAGCGTGGGGGTAGCGGCTCAAGAGACCCAGTACTTC

abundance: .
d_gene: .
v_gene: TRBV28
j_gene: TRBJ2-7
CDR3aa: CASSFYPDEQYF
CDR3nt: TGTGCCAGCAGTTTTTATCCCGACGAGCAGTACTTC

abundance: .
d_gene: .
v_gene: TRBV12-3/TRBV12-4
j_gene: TRBJ2-3
CDR3aa: CASSLRVRTDTQYF
CDR3nt: TGTGCCAGCAGTTTAAGGGTCCGCACAGATACGCAGTATTTT

abundance: few
d_gene: TRBD1
v_gene: TRBV2
j_gene: TRBJ2-1
CDR3aa: CASRSPNRGREQFF
CDR3nt: TGTGCCAGCAGAAGCCCTAACAGGGGACGGGAGCAGTTCTTC

abundance: few
d_gene: TRBD1
v_gene: TRBV20-1
j_gene: TRBJ2-7
CDR3aa: CSAPAPTGATTSLGQYF
CDR3nt: TGCAGTGCCCCAGCTCCGACAGGGGCGACGACCAGCCTCGGGCAGTACTTC

abundance: few
d_gene: .
v_gene: TRBV28
j_gene: TRBJ2-5
CDR3aa: CASSRGQQRETRYF
CDR3nt: TGTGCCAGCAGTCGAGGACAGCAAAGGGAGACCCGGTACTTC

abundance: many
d_gene: .
v_gene: TRBV12-3/TRBV12-4
j_gene: TRBJ2-7
CDR3aa: CASIGTDYEQYF
CDR3nt: TGTGCCAGCATTGGTACGGACTACGAGCAGTACTTC

abundance: few
d_gene: TRBD1
v_gene: TRBV7-9
j_gene: TRBJ2-7
CDR3aa: CASSPPGDRGLYEQYF
CDR3nt: TGTGCCAGCAGCCCGCCCGGGGACAGGGGGCTCTACGAGCAGTACTTC

abundance: .
d_gene: TRBD2
v_gene: TRBV7-2
j_gene: TRBJ2-3
CDR3aa: CASSLWRESADTQYF
CDR3nt: TGTGCCAGCAGCTTATGGCGGGAGTCAGCAGATACGCAGTATTTT

abundance: .
d_gene: .
v_gene: TRBV12-3/TRBV12-4
j_gene: TRBJ2-5
CDR3aa: CASSLQGVYQETQYF
CDR3nt: TGTGCCAGCAGTTTACAGGGAGTCTACCAAGAGACCCAGTACTTC

abundance: few
d_gene: .
v_gene: TRBV6-5
j_gene: TRBJ2-3
CDR3aa: CASGPRRGYTDTQYF
CDR3nt: TGTGCCAGCGGCCCTCGGCGGGGCTACACAGATACGCAGTATTTT

abundance: many
d_gene: TRBD2
v_gene: TRBV11-1
j_gene: TRBJ2-7
CDR3aa: CASSVAGGPSYEQYF
CDR3nt: TGTGCCAGCAGCGTTGCGGGGGGGCCCTCCTACGAGCAGTACTTC

abundance: .
d_gene: TRBD2
v_gene: TRBV9
j_gene: TRBJ2-7
CDR3aa: CASSPETGTRSLYEQYF
CDR3nt: TGTGCCAGCAGCCCGGAGACCGGGACTAGAAGCCTCTACGAGCAGTACTTC

abundance: .
d_gene: .
v_gene: TRBV7-9
j_gene: TRBJ2-7
CDR3aa: CASSLVGNSYEQYF
CDR3nt: TGTGCCAGCAGCTTAGTAGGTAACTCCTACGAGCAGTACTTC

abundance: .
d_gene: TRBD1
v_gene: TRBV4-1
j_gene: TRBJ1-2
CDR3aa: CASSQDSGSGGWGYGYTF
CDR3nt: TGCGCCAGCAGCCAAGACTCCGGATCAGGGGGCTGGGGCTATGGCTACACCTTC

abundance: .
d_gene: .
v_gene: TRBV14
j_gene: TRBJ1-4
CDR3aa: CASSPRLRANEKLFF
CDR3nt: TGTGCCAGCAGCCCCCGACTCAGGGCGAATGAAAAACTGTTTTTT

abundance: .
d_gene: TRBD2
v_gene: TRBV7-3
j_gene: TRBJ2-1
CDR3aa: CASSLGSRGGNNEQFF
CDR3nt: TGTGCCAGCAGCTTAGGGTCGCGGGGGGGGAACAATGAGCAGTTCTTC

abundance: .
d_gene: .
v_gene: TRBV20-1
j_gene: TRBJ2-2
CDR3aa: CSALRLAVNTGELFF
CDR3nt: TGCAGTGCCCTCCGGTTAGCGGTGAACACCGGGGAGCTGTTTTTT

abundance: few
d_gene: .
v_gene: TRBV5-1
j_gene: TRBJ1-4
CDR3aa: CASSLDGRNEKLFF
CDR3nt: TGCGCCAGCAGCTTGGATGGGAGGAATGAAAAACTGTTTTTT

abundance: few
d_gene: .
v_gene: TRBV5-6
j_gene: TRBJ1-4
CDR3aa: CASSSPGWPRKGKLFF
CDR3nt: TGTGCCAGCAGCTCCCCCGGTTGGCCACGGAAGGGAAAACTGTTTTTT

abundance: once
d_gene: .
v_gene: TRBV4-1
j_gene: TRBJ1-1
CDR3aa: CASSQDRVAFF
CDR3nt: TGCGCCAGCAGCCAAGACAGGGTTGCTTTCTTT

abundance: few
d_gene: TRBD2
v_gene: TRBV4-1
j_gene: TRBJ2-1
CDR3aa: CASSHVTSGGPNEQFF
CDR3nt: TGCGCCAGCAGCCATGTTACTAGCGGGGGACCTAATGAGCAGTTCTTC

abundance: many
d_gene: .
v_gene: TRBV7-9
j_gene: TRBJ2-5
CDR3aa: CASSSNQETQYF
CDR3nt: TGTGCCAGCAGCTCAAACCAAGAGACCCAGTACTTC

abundance: .
d_gene: TRBD2
v_gene: TRBV27
j_gene: TRBJ2-2
CDR3aa: CASSPLAGYTGELFF
CDR3nt: TGTGCCAGCAGTCCTCTAGCGGGGTACACCGGGGAGCTGTTTTTT

abundance: .
d_gene: TRBD2
v_gene: TRBV5-1
j_gene: TRBJ2-5
CDR3aa: CASSLFRSVAGGSDETQYF
CDR3nt: TGCGCCAGCAGCTTGTTCCGGAGTGTAGCGGGGGGAAGCGATGAGACCCAGTACTTC

abundance: few
d_gene: .
v_gene: TRBV9
j_gene: TRBJ1-2
CDR3aa: CASSPQNRGGGYTF
CDR3nt: TGTGCCAGCAGCCCTCAGAATAGGGGAGGAGGCTACACCTTC

abundance: .
d_gene: .
v_gene: TRBV3-1
j_gene: TRBJ2-7
CDR3aa: CASSQAEGGATEQYF
CDR3nt: TGTGCCAGCAGCCAAGCGGAAGGGGGGGCTACCGAGCAGTACTTC

abundance: .
d_gene: .
v_gene: TRBV28
j_gene: TRBJ2-3
CDR3aa: CASRWTDTQYF
CDR3nt: TGTGCCAGCAGGTGGACAGATACGCAGTATTTT

abundance: .
d_gene: TRBD2
v_gene: TRBV7-3
j_gene: TRBJ2-1
CDR3aa: CASSSRGGTSGYNEQFF
CDR3nt: TGTGCCAGCAGCTCGCGGGGCGGGACTAGCGGATACAATGAGCAGTTCTTC

abundance: .
d_gene: TRBD1
v_gene: TRBV20-1
j_gene: TRBJ1-5
CDR3aa: CSAPVGPGQQINSNQPQHF
CDR3nt: TGCAGTGCCCCTGTAGGCCCGGGACAGCAGATTAATAGCAATCAGCCCCAGCATTTT

abundance: .
d_gene: .
v_gene: TRBV6-1
j_gene: TRBJ1-1
CDR3aa: CASSSYSPNTEAFF
CDR3nt: TGTGCCAGCAGTTCCTATTCCCCGAACACTGAAGCTTTCTTT

abundance: .
d_gene: TRBD1
v_gene: TRBV7-2
j_gene: TRBJ1-4
CDR3aa: CASSFSDRGHEKLFF
CDR3nt: TGTGCCAGCAGCTTCTCGGACAGGGGGCACGAAAAACTGTTTTTT

abundance: .
d_gene: TRBD1
v_gene: TRBV6-5
j_gene: TRBJ2-3
CDR3aa: CASSLQQGAVDTQYF
CDR3nt: TGTGCCAGCAGTTTACAACAGGGGGCTGTAGATACGCAGTATTTT

abundance: few
d_gene: .
v_gene: TRBV5-1
j_gene: TRBJ2-1
CDR3aa: CASSYGPPAVNEQFF
CDR3nt: TGCGCCAGCAGCTACGGACCCCCGGCGGTCAATGAGCAGTTCTTC

abundance: .
d_gene: .
v_gene: TRBV4-2
j_gene: TRBJ2-5
CDR3aa: CASSQEGLKQETQYF
CDR3nt: TGTGCCAGCAGCCAAGAGGGTCTGAAGCAAGAGACCCAGTACTTC

abundance: .
d_gene: TRBD2
v_gene: TRBV12-3/TRBV12-4
j_gene: TRBJ2-5
CDR3aa: CASSLNTGGEETQYF
CDR3nt: TGTGCCAGCAGTTTAAATACGGGGGGGGAAGAGACCCAGTACTTC

abundance: many
d_gene: TRBD1
v_gene: TRBV4-1
j_gene: TRBJ2-5
CDR3aa: CASSQDTARTGEEETQYF
CDR3nt: TGCGCCAGCAGCCAAGATACGGCCCGGACAGGGGAAGAAGAGACCCAGTACTTC

abundance: .
d_gene: TRBD2
v_gene: TRBV28
j_gene: TRBJ2-1
CDR3aa: CASTQDPGLAGPYPPNEQFF
CDR3nt: TGTGCCAGCACTCAAGACCCGGGACTAGCGGGGCCCTACCCCCCCAATGAGCAGTTCTTC

abundance: .
d_gene: TRBD2
v_gene: TRBV10-3
j_gene: TRBJ2-7
CDR3aa: CAIRGSSSGAYEQYF
CDR3nt: TGTGCCATCAGGGGATCCTCTAGCGGGGCCTACGAGCAGTACTTC

abundance: .
d_gene: .
v_gene: TRBV12-3/TRBV12-4
j_gene: TRBJ2-2
CDR3aa: CASNLLGNTGELFF
CDR3nt: TGTGCCAGCAACCTACTGGGGAACACCGGGGAGCTGTTTTTT

abundance: .
d_gene: TRBD2
v_gene: TRBV9
j_gene: TRBJ2-1
CDR3aa: CANPLAGGKDEQFF
CDR3nt: TGTGCCAACCCTTTAGCGGGGGGGAAAGATGAGCAGTTCTTC

abundance: .
d_gene: .
v_gene: TRBV29-1
j_gene: TRBJ2-1
CDR3aa: CSGTGYNEQFF
CDR3nt: TGCAGCGGGACGGGGTACAATGAGCAGTTCTTC

abundance: few
d_gene: .
v_gene: TRBV7-4
j_gene: TRBJ2-2
CDR3aa: CASSLYRTGELFF
CDR3nt: TGTGCCAGCAGCTTATACAGGACCGGGGAGCTGTTTTTT

abundance: few
d_gene: TRBD1
v_gene: TRBV5-1
j_gene: TRBJ2-5
CDR3aa: CASSLSGDRGWETQYF
CDR3nt: TGCGCCAGCAGCCTTAGTGGTGACAGGGGGTGGGAGACCCAGTACTTC

abundance: .
d_gene: .
v_gene: TRBV5-1
j_gene: TRBJ2-5
CDR3aa: CASSLRQGGLQETQYF
CDR3nt: TGCGCCAGCAGCCTTCGACAGGGAGGACTTCAAGAGACCCAGTACTTC

abundance: few
d_gene: TRBD2
v_gene: TRBV24-1
j_gene: TRBJ2-5
CDR3aa: CATSQTSGGPETQYF
CDR3nt: TGTGCCACCAGTCAGACTAGCGGGGGGCCCGAGACCCAGTACTTC

abundance: few
d_gene: .
v_gene: TRBV5-1
j_gene: TRBJ2-5
CDR3aa: CASREVGSVAGETQYF
CDR3nt: TGCGCCAGCAGAGAAGTTGGTTCGGTAGCAGGAGAGACCCAGTACTTC

abundance: .
d_gene: TRBD2
v_gene: TRBV20-1
j_gene: TRBJ2-4
CDR3aa: CSAVLSGGGARDIQYF
CDR3nt: TGCAGTGCTGTGTTATCCGGCGGGGGGGCCAGGGACATTCAGTACTTC

abundance: .
d_gene: .
v_gene: TRBV9
j_gene: TRBJ2-3
CDR3aa: CASSDGFSTDTQYF
CDR3nt: TGTGCCAGCAGCGATGGGTTTAGCACAGATACGCAGTATTTT